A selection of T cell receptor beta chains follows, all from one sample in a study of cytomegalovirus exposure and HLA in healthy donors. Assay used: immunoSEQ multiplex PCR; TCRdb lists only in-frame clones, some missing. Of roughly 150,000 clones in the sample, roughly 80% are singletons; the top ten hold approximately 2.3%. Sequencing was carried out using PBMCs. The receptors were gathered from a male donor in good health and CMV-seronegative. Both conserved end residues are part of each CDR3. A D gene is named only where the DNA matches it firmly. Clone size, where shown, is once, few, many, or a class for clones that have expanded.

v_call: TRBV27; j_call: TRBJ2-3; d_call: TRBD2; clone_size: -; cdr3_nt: TGTGCCAGCAGTCACGCGGGGGGGCGGGGCACAGATACGCAGTATTTT; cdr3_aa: CASSHAGGRGTDTQYF
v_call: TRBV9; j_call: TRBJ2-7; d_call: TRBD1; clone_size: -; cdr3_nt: TGTGCCAGCAGCGTCACAGGGGGACAGAGCTCCTACGAGCAGTACTTC; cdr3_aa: CASSVTGGQSSYEQYF
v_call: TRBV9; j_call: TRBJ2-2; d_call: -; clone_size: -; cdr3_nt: TGTGCCAGCAGCGGCGTCCACACCGGGGAGCTGTTTTTT; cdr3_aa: CASSGVHTGELFF
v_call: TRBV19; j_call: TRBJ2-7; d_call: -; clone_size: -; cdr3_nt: TGTGCCAGTAGTATGGAAGGGGCTGTCTACGAGCAGTACTTC; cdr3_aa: CASSMEGAVYEQYF
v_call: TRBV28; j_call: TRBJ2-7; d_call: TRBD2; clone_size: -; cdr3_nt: TGTGCCAGCAGTACTAGCGGGGGGGCTAGAACCTTCGAGCAGTACTTC; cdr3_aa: CASSTSGGARTFEQYF
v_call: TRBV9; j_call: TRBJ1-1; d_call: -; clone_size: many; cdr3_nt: TGTGCCAGCAGCACATCGGCAGGACAAGAAGCTTTCTTT; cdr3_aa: CASSTSAGQEAFF
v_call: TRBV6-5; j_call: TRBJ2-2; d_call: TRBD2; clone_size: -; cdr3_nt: TGTGCCAGCAGTTACTCGACTAGCGGGAGAGGCGGGGAGCTGTTTTTT; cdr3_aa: CASSYSTSGRGGELFF
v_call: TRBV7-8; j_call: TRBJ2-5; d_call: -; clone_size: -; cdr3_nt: TGTGCCAGCAGCTTTGATCAAAGGTCGGGAGAGACCCAGTACTTC; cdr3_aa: CASSFDQRSGETQYF
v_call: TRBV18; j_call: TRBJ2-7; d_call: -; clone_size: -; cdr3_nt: TGTGCCAGCTCCCCCGACACCTCCTACGAGCAGTACTTC; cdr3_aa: CASSPDTSYEQYF
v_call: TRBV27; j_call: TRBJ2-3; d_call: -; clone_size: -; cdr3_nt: TGTGCCAGCAGTTTATATTCGAGCAGCGGCACAGATACGCAGTATTTT; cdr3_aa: CASSLYSSSGTDTQYF
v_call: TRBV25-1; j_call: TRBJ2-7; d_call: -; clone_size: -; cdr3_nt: TGTGCCAGCAGTGAATATGCTCTAGCCGGCGAGCAGTACTTC; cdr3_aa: CASSEYALAGEQYF